These 26 T cell receptor beta chains were sequenced from one sample in a study of blood T cell repertoires in COVID-19. The table came from immunoSEQ multiplex PCR; TCRdb's copy has only in-frame clones and leaves some out. The sample consists of 270,000 or so clones, less than 85% of them appearing once. What was sequenced was peripheral blood. Source of these receptors: a human donor with COVID-19, enrolled during active disease. The donor label of this sample is uncertain.

The CDR3 reads CASSIGWTLTGELFF. The DNA for the CDR3 is TGTGCCAGTAGTATTGGGTGGACACTCACCGGGGAGCTGTTTTTT. The chain carries TRBV19 and TRBJ2-2; tentative D call: TRBD1 (5 bases). The CDR3 sequence is 15 residues long. The germline gives CDR1 LNHDA, CDR2 SQIVND (reference sequence). V shed 3 bases and J shed 4 bases, with 12 bases lying between them.

This chain joins TRBV5-1 and TRBJ2-3; 10 nucleotides agree with TRBD1. The trim removed 4 bases at V and 4 bases at J, leaving 6 bases unmatched. Germline values: CDR1 SGHRS, CDR2 YFSETQ. This CDR3 comprises 15 residues. The CDR3 reads CASSTDRGAADTQYF. As DNA, the CDR3 is TGCGCCAGCAGCACGGACAGGGGGGCGGCAGATACGCAGTATTTT. The variable domain in full, completed from reference TRBV5-1 and TRBJ2-3, reads KAGVTQTPRYLIKTRGQQVTLSCSPISGHRSVSWYQQTPGQGLQFLFEYFSETQRNKGNFPGRFSGRQFSNSRSEMNVSTLELGDSALYLCASSTDRGAADTQYFGPGTRLTVL.

The rearrangement links TRBV25-1 to TRBJ2-1; perhaps TRBD2 as D (5 bases). Germline loops: CDR1 MGHDK, CDR2 SYGVNS. The V end lost 3 bases, the J end lost 4 bases, and 13 bases lay between the germline ends. The CDR3 sequence is 15 residues long. CDR3 region: CASSEVGERYNEQFF. As DNA, the CDR3 is TGTGCCAGCAGTGAGGTGGGAGAAAGGTACAATGAGCAGTTCTTC.

The rearrangement uses TRBV3-1 (or the pseudogene TRBV3-2) and TRBJ2-6, with TRBD2 identical over 10 bases. The J segment lost 2 bases and the V segment lost 3 bases, leaving 7 bases of the junction unmatched. From germline, CDR1 is LGHDT and CDR2 YNNKEL (reference sequence). This CDR3 has 18 residues. The CDR3 here is CASSHRASGSTGANVLTF. The CDR3 coding sequence is TGTGCCAGCAGCCATCGGGCTAGCGGGAGTACTGGGGCCAACGTCCTGACTTTC.

The chain recombines TRBV5-4 with TRBJ1-3, with D possibly matching TRBD1 (5 bases). CDR3 length equals 15 residues. The germline V gene encodes CDR1 SGHNT and CDR2 YYREEE (reference sequence). Trimming shortened V by 3 bases and J by 0 bases, and 10 bases separated the two germline ends. The CDR3 protein is CASSSGTPSGNTIYF. The CDR3 region has the DNA TGTGCCAGCAGCTCCGGGACTCCCTCTGGAAACACCATATATTTT.

This sequence joins TRBV19 and TRBJ2-6; 8 bases map to TRBD1. V shed 6 bases and J 0 bases; nucleotides not matched to a gene: 4. This CDR3 contains 16 residues. CDR1 is LNHDA and CDR2 is SQIVND in the germline V gene (reference sequence). CDR3 DNA sequence: TGTGCCAGTAGACCGACAGGGGACTCTGGGGCCAACGTCCTGACTTTC. It translates to CASRPTGDSGANVLTF.

This clone was detected only once. This chain joins TRBV27 and TRBJ1-2; D possibly corresponds to TRBD1 (6 bases). The ends were cut back, 6 bases at V and 4 bases at J, with 15 bases in the middle. Germline V lookup: CDR1 MNHEY, CDR2 SMNVEV (reference sequence). The CDR3 extends over 14 amino acids. The DNA for the CDR3 is TGTGCCAGCAGCCCGAACAGGGAGACCTATGGCTACACCTTC. It codes for CASSPNRETYGYTF.

V usage is TRBV5-1 and J usage is TRBJ2-2; no reliable D call. CDR1 and CDR2 from the germline V gene are SGHRS and YFSETQ. There are 16 residues in the CDR3. V shed 5 bases and J shed 0 bases, with 14 bases lying between them. The CDR3 nucleotides read TGCGCCAGCAGTTCAAACACGTTCGCGAACACCGGGGAGCTGTTTTTT. Amino acids: CASSSNTFANTGELFF.

The chain links TRBV4-3 to TRBJ2-1, with 8 bases that match TRBD1. The V gene's germline CDR1 is LGHNA and CDR2 YSLEER. The junction had 9 bases not matched to a gene; V was cut back by 4 bases and J by 4 bases. CDR3 length: 16 amino acids. The CDR3 sequence: CASSPGTGEWYNEQFF. The DNA for the CDR3 is TGCGCCAGCAGCCCAGGGACAGGTGAATGGTACAATGAGCAGTTCTTC.

The chain joins TRBV11-3 to TRBJ2-3, with 7 nucleotides matching TRBD1. Germline loops: CDR1 SGHNT, CDR2 YENEEA. V dropped 3 bases and J dropped 7; count of bases not matched to a gene: 7. The CDR3 runs 14 residues. The CDR3 region has the DNA TGTGCCAGCAGCTTGACAGGGAATAGGTATACGCAGTATTTT. This codes for CASSLTGNRYTQYF. Using reference TRBV11-3 and TRBJ2-3 for the parts outside the CDR3, the full variable domain is EAGVVQSPRYKIIEKKQPVAFWCNPISGHNTLYWYLQNLGQGPELLIRYENEEAVDDSQLPKDRFSAERLKGVDSTLKIQPAELGDSAVYLCASSLTGNRYTQYFGPGTRLTVL.

The chain joins TRBV7-9 to TRBJ2-5, with TRBD2 identical over 9 bases. Trimming cost V 2 bases and J 4 bases; bases outside gene matches: 11. Germline CDR1 SEHNR, CDR2 FQNEAQ (reference sequence). This CDR3 comprises 17 residues. The chain's CDR3 is CASSLPRSELAGETQYF. CDR3 in DNA: TGTGCCAGCAGCTTACCCCGGTCAGAACTAGCGGGAGAGACCCAGTACTTC.

V usage is TRBV27 and J usage is TRBJ2-5; 8 bases are shared with TRBD2. V gave up 7 bases and J gave up 3 bases; unmatched junction bases: 7. CDR3 length: 14 amino acids. Germline CDR1 is MNHEY and CDR2 is SMNVEV (reference sequence). The CDR3: CASKGLALKETQYF. In DNA, the CDR3 is TGTGCCAGCAAAGGACTAGCTTTGAAAGAGACCCAGTACTTC.

The sample holds many counts of this clone. V is TRBV2 and J is TRBJ1-1; D may be TRBD1 (6 bases). The CDR3 extends over 14 amino acids. Germline CDR1 and CDR2: SNHLY and FYNNEI. V lost 9 bases, J lost 1 base, and 15 bases lay in between. The CDR3 sequence: CARTPGHTNTEAFF. The CDR3, as DNA: TGTGCCAGGACTCCGGGACACACGAACACTGAAGCTTTCTTT.

V is TRBV28 and J is TRBJ1-5; 9 bases fit TRBD1. CDR1 is MDHEN and CDR2 is SYDVKM in the germline V gene. The CDR3 has 13 residues. The CDR3 sequence: CAAGTGRYQPQHF. The DNA for the CDR3 is TGTGCTGCTGGGACAGGGCGATATCAGCCCCAGCATTTT.

This clone has a single count. The rearrangement links TRBV19 to TRBJ1-1; the match to TRBD1 covers 7 bases. V shed 3 bases, J shed 3 bases, and the junction held 10 bases outside the gene matches. CDR1 and CDR2 (germline): LNHDA, SQIVND (reference sequence). This CDR3 comprises 16 residues. CDR3 nucleotide sequence: TGTGCCAGTAGTATCCCCCACACGACAGGGTACACTGAAGCTTTCTTT. Translating gives CASSIPHTTGYTEAFF.

This clone has only a few counts. The chain joins TRBV7-2 to TRBJ2-7; 10 bases fit TRBD1. Germline V gene sequence: CDR1 SGHTA, CDR2 FQGNSA. Trimming cost V 8 bases and J 2 bases; bases outside gene matches: 6. The CDR3 is 14 amino acids. The CDR3 DNA reads TGTGCCAGCTCAAGGGACAGGGGCGCCTACGAGCAGTACTTC. Protein product: CASSRDRGAYEQYF.

This clone was counted only a few times. The chain uses TRBV6-6 and TRBJ1-6, with TRBD1 as a possible D gene (6 bases). The V and J ends lost 0 bases and 7 bases respectively, with 13 bases between them. The germline V gene encodes CDR1 MNHNY and CDR2 SVGAGI (reference sequence). The CDR3 sequence is 16 residues long. The CDR3 loop reads CASSYSGAVDNSPLHF. CDR3 coding DNA: TGTGCCAGCAGTTACTCGGGGGCAGTTGACAATTCACCCCTCCACTTT.

The chain recombines TRBV19 with TRBJ2-5; TRBD2 might be the D (7 bases). The CDR3 extends over 14 amino acids. Between the trimmed V and J ends, which lost 3 bases and 4 bases, there was a span of 12 bases. Germline lookup yields CDR1 LNHDA and CDR2 SQIVND (reference sequence). The DNA of the CDR3 is TGTGCCAGTAGTATTGGGGGGGCCCCAGAGACCCAGTACTTC. Encoded protein: CASSIGGAPETQYF.

This sequence joins TRBV6-2 or TRBV6-3 and TRBJ2-7; 9 positions agree with TRBD1. The CDR3 spans 15 residues. Germline V gene data show CDR1 as MNHEY and CDR2 as SVGEGT. The junction had 5 bases not matched to a gene; V was cut back by 4 bases and J by 1 base. CDR3 sequence reads: CASSSRTGVSYEQYF. CDR3 sequence (DNA): TGTGCCAGCAGTTCGAGGACAGGGGTATCCTACGAGCAGTACTTC.

This CDR3 is CASSPTFYEQYF. DNA of the CDR3: TGTGCCAGCAGTCCTACCTTTTACGAGCAGTACTTC. The J gene is TRBJ2-7, the V gene TRBV12-3 or TRBV12-4; D unresolved. This CDR3 has 12 residues. Between the trimmed V and J ends, which lost 5 bases and 4 bases, there was a span of 9 bases.

This rearrangement joins TRBV6-2 or TRBV6-3 to TRBJ1-1; 7 bases map to TRBD1. V was pared by 5 bases and J by 1 base, with 4 bases of the junction left unmatched. Looked up from germline, CDR1 is MNHEY and CDR2 is SVGEGT. The CDR3 spans 14 residues. The chain's CDR3 is CASSERQGNTEAFF. The CDR3 DNA is TGTGCCAGCAGTGAGAGACAGGGGAACACTGAAGCTTTCTTT.

The J gene is TRBJ2-7, the V gene TRBV7-2; TRBD2 matches at 10 bases. The CDR3 sequence is 15 residues long. The germline V gene has CDR1 SGHTA and CDR2 FQGNSA. V shed 6 bases and J 3 bases; nucleotides not matched to a gene: 8. The CDR3 loop reads CASRASGTSDYEQYF. Written as DNA, the CDR3 is TGTGCCAGCAGGGCCTCCGGGACTAGCGACTACGAGCAGTACTTC.

The gene calls are TRBV6-1 and TRBJ1-2; no clear D gene. Trimming shortened V by 1 base and J by 8 bases, and 11 bases separated the two germline ends. The germline gives CDR1 MNHNS, CDR2 SASEGT. This CDR3 contains 13 residues. In nucleotides, the CDR3 is TGTGCCAGCAGTGAAGTAAAGGGAGGGGGCTACACCTTC. It yields the protein CASSEVKGGGYTF.

The chain joins TRBV7-8 to TRBJ1-3, with no clear D. Germline V gene data show CDR1 as SGHVS and CDR2 as FQNEAQ. V gave up 6 bases and J gave up 0 bases, with 12 bases separating them. CDR3 length equals 15 residues. CDR3 protein: CASSSGSSSGNTIYF. The CDR3 DNA is TGTGCCAGCAGTTCCGGGTCCAGCTCTGGAAACACCATATATTTT.

The chain carries TRBV7-2 and TRBJ2-7; D is perhaps TRBD2 (7 bases). Germline CDR1 reads SGHTA; CDR2 reads FQGNSA. Trimming took off 5 bases at V and 2 bases at J, with 19 bases between the two ends. CDR3 size: 16 residues. As DNA, the CDR3 is TGTGCCAGCAGCCCCTCGGGCTCCGGGGGGCCCTACGAGCAGTACTTC. Its protein product is CASSPSGSGGPYEQYF.

The chain uses TRBV6-6 and TRBJ1-6, with TRBD1 as a possible D gene (5 bases). This CDR3 has 13 residues. V was clipped by 6 bases and J by 10 bases, with 13 bases between them. CDR1 is MNHNY and CDR2 is SVGAGI in the germline V gene (reference sequence). The CDR3 DNA reads TGTGCCAGCAGAGTTAGGGGCGGATCACCCCTCCACTTT. Translating it yields CASRVRGGSPLHF.